The count of the clone carrying this TCR beta chain is one. Antigen unknown. This sample was taken from a study of cytomegalovirus exposure and HLA in healthy donors. Background on the study: Membership in the Caucasian-associated ancestry cluster was found for 81% of around 380 genotyped donors. The study's findings and limits: The study flagged some 170 TCR beta chains as cytomegalovirus-associated.

This CDR3 region has 12 residues. The germline gives CDR1 MDHEN, CDR2 SYDVKM. The V end was cut by 3 bases, the J end by 9 bases, with 6 bases between. PCR employed 60 Vbeta and 13 Jbeta primers. TCRdb keeps only in-frame clones here, not all; method: immunoSEQ multiplex PCR. The table lists fewer than 130,000 clones, approximately 83% of them singletons. The sequence came from a man between 35 and 55 years old in good health and CMV-seronegative. The V call is TRBV28, the J call TRBJ1-6, with no clear D. The sample consisted of PBMCs. The CDR3 region is CASSFSGSPLHF. The CDR3 region has the DNA TGTGCCAGCAGTTTTAGCGGTTCACCCCTCCACTTT.